This T cell receptor beta chain was captured by sequencing in a study of CD8+CD57+ T cells in acquired aplastic anemia. Looking at the study overall: An average of roughly 3.2 ug of DNA was obtained from sorted CD4+ and CD8+ cells. Study-wide findings and caveats: There were roughly 28 CD8+ CDR3 sequences that occurred in both patients and controls. Researchers reported that CD8+ Simpson's diversity was not significantly different in patients versus controls.

Genomic DNA, serving as template, underwent TCR beta VDJ and CDR3 profiling. TCRdb fed the reads into MiXCR, producing one record per CDR3 protein. This sample has under 250,000 distinct CDR3 sequences, with 47% found just once. CDR3 length equals 15 residues. CDR1 is SGHAT, CDR2 FQDESV, per germline (reference sequence). This clonotype was seen once. Its antigen is as yet unknown. This may be a read error: a much more frequent sequence differs by one nucleotide. Patients selected for sequencing had displayed CD8+CD57+ cell expansion by flow cytometry. Each patient carried a diagnosis of severe acquired aplastic anemia.

The chain couples TRBV11-1 to TRBJ2-7, with a possible D match to TRBD1 (5 bases). Sequencing was performed on sorted CD4+, CD8+, or CD8+CD57+ T cells (not recorded which) from PBMCs. This TCR was sampled from a human donor with aplastic anemia. For the CDR3, the DNA is TGTGCCAGCAGCTTAGCCAGGGCCCCGACCTACGAGCAGCACTTC. The encoded protein is CASSLARAPTYEQHF.